This is a list of T cell receptor beta chains from one sample in a study of OX40 agonist ivuxolimab in advanced cancers. Assay used: immunoSEQ multiplex PCR; TCRdb lists only in-frame clones, some missing. The top ten clones hold approximately 12% of a sample with tens of thousands of clones, roughly 80% of them seen once. Sequences were derived from CD4+ or CD8+ T cells sorted from blood, sampled in a trial of the OX40 agonist ivuxolimab. The receptors come from an adult with an advanced solid tumor such as melanoma, head and neck, liver or kidney cancer. CDR3s include the opening cysteine and the closing phenylalanine or tryptophan.

v_call cdr3_aa
TRBV7-8 CASSLAPGSYGYTF
TRBV4-1 CASSPGHLSNQPQHF
TRBV7-9 CASSLGQGRTDTQYF
TRBV27 CASSYTSGEETQYF
TRBV13 CASSPPSGGTDTQYF
TRBV6-1 CASSERGGLAGMRQETQYF
TRBV27 CASSFGQGAGYGYTF
TRBV29-1 CSVEGRVFSGASTDTQYF
TRBV4-2 CASSPLGETQYF
TRBV27 CATLPGGGFGSPLHF
TRBV5-5 CASSQSGTGVSQPQHF
TRBV27 CASSLWSNYGYTF
TRBV7-6 CASSLSGAPSDEQFF
TRBV19 CASSKGSTEAFF
TRBV5-1 CASSQGTGDNSPLHF
TRBV6-5 CASSYGGGMGYTF
TRBV6-1 CASITKGGREAFF
TRBV11-1 CASSAGTGSTDTQYF
TRBV13 CASSSQYNEQFF
TRBV11-2 CASSPNRGGRTDTQYF
TRBV6-5 CASSYETTRETQYF
TRBV4-1 CASSPQGRNDEAFF
TRBV7-9 CASSSTLAGVYNEQFF
TRBV28 CATRRDRGSYEQYF
TRBV7-9 CASSSPVRDGYTF
TRBV6-5 CASSWALEGAPYEQYF
TRBV6-4 CASSDSGEDTQYF
TRBV27 CASSSAGAADTQYF
TRBV7-6 CASSLDDNSYNEQFF
TRBV29-1 CSAGPNNEQFF
TRBV4-1 CASRPAASGTSYEQYF
TRBV6-1 CASSATTGMTDTQYF
TRBV10-3 CAISEGDYGYTF
TRBV10-2 CASTEGVYLYF
TRBV27 CASNVDRGYMNTEAFF
TRBV27 CASSSRGVYEQYF
TRBV2 CASSEVPGVNYEQYF
TRBV7-8 CASSPTTFPEQFF
TRBV29-1 CSVESQGGYTF
TRBV11-2 CASSNPAAGGTDTQYF
TRBV29-1 CSVVLLSASTDTQYF
TRBV7-9 CASSNSRTDYNEQFF
TRBV10-2 CASTDRDAGELFF
TRBV5-4 CASSLSGDTYEQYF
TRBV2 CASSEAGRSTDTQYF
TRBV19 CASSPGGGYNEQFF
TRBV2 CASTWRINSNQPQHF
TRBV29-1 CSVEGGGTSLWSDTQYF
TRBV9 CASSVGGGIWNEQFF
TRBV11-2 CASSLQTAYEQYF